This T cell receptor beta chain appears in the sequencing data of a study of T cell repertoires in cytomegalovirus infection. Study-wide background: In public TCR beta signatures, there were indications of both CMV infection and matching HLA type. Regarding the study as a whole: CMV-specific TCR beta clonotypes restricted by HLA-C were the ones dominating the ex vivo response. Cumulative public TCR beta family frequency identified carriers of CMV plus the relevant HLA.

This clonotype was seen many times. Its target is unknown. TCRdb analysed the reads with MiXCR anew, one entry per CDR3 protein. The table includes roughly 500,000 distinct CDR3 sequences, approximately 16% detected once. The sequence derives from a human donor in good health (CMV status not recorded). Some clones in this sample may be carry-over from other donors' samples. Sequencing used CD8+ T cells from PBMCs.

The CDR3 bases are TGTGCCAGCAGCTTGACAGGGGAGGGTCGCACAGATACGCAGTATTTT. Its translation is CASSLTGEGRTDTQYF. The chain uses TRBV11-2 and TRBJ2-3; TRBD1 is a possible D gene (8 bases). The germline gives CDR1 SGHAT, CDR2 FQNNGV. This CDR3 comprises 16 residues. V was cut by 3 bases and J by 1 base, with 14 bases left in between.